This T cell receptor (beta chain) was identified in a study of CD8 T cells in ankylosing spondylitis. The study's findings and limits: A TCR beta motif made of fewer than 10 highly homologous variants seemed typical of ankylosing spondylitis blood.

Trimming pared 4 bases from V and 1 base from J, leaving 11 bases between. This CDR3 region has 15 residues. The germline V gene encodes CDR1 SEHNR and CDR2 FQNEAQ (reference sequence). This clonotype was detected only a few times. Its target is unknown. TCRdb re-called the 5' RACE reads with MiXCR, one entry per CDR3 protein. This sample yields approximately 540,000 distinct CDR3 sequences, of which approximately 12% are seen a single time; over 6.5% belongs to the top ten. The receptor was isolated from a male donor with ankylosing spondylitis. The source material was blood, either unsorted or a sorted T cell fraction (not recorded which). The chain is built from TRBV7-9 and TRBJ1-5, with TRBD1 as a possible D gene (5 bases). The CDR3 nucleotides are TGTGCCAGCAGCTCTGGGGGGTTGAGCAATCAGCCCCAGCATTTT. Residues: CASSSGGLSNQPQHF.